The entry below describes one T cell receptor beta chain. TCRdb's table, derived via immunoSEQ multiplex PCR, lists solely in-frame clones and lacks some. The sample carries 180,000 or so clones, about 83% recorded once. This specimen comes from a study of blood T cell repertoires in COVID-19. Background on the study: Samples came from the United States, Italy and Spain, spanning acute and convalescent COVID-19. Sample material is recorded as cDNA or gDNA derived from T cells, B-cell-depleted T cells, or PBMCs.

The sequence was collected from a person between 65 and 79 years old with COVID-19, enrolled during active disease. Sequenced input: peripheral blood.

The CDR3 here is CASRRRTEHSNQPQHF. The CDR3, as DNA: TGTGCCAGCAGGCGCCGGACAGAACATAGCAATCAGCCCCAGCATTTT. The chain joins TRBV21-1 to TRBJ1-5; TRBD1 is the table's D call and was not checked against the DNA. TRBV21-1 is a listed pseudogene. CDR3 length: 16 amino acids.